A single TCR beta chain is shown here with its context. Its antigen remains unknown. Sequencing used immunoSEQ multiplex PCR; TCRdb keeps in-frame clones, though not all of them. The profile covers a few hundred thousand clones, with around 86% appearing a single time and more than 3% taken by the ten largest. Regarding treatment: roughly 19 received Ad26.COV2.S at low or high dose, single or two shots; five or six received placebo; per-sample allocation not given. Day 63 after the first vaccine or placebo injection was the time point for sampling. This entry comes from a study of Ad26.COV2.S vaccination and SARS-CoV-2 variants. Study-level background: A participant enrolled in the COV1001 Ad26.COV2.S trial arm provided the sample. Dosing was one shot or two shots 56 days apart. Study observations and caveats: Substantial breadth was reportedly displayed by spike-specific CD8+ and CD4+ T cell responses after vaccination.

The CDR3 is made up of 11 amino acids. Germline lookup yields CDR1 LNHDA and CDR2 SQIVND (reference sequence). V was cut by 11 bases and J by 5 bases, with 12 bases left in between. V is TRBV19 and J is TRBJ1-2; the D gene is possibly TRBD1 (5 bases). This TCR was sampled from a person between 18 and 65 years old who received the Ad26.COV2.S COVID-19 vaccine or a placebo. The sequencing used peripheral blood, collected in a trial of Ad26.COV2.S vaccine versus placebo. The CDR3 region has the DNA TGTGCCGGGGGTTCCAGATATGGCTACACCTTC. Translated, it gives CAGGSRYGYTF.